This paragraph reports one TCR beta chain. Roughly 0.45 to 1 ug RNA was reverse transcribed with random hexamers. TCRdb re-called the immunoSEQ multiplex PCR reads with MiXCR, one entry per CDR3 protein. This sample yields around 190,000 distinct CDR3 sequences, of which 85% to 95% are seen a single time; roughly 0.1% belongs to the top ten. The data derive from a study of CD8 T cells in Susac syndrome. V dropped 0 bases and J dropped 4 bases, with 13 bases sitting between them. This CDR3 is built from 15 residues. The germline V gene encodes CDR1 GTSNPN and CDR2 SVGIG (reference sequence). The TCR sequence derives from a human donor in good health. The rearrangement uses TRBV30 and TRBJ1-5, with a possible D match to TRBD1 (6 bases). The sample comprised CD4+ T cells from PBMCs. CDR3 DNA: TGTGCCTGGAGTGTAGCGAGACAGGTGAATCAGCCCCAGCATTTT. It yields the protein CAWSVARQVNQPQHF.